The present T cell receptor (beta chain) was sequenced within a study of shared clonotypes between healthy human individuals. As for the study in general: A donor's plate count was three for CD4 naive and three for CD4 memory; CD8 naive had two and CD8 memory one.

An approximately 210 ng quantity of DNA, around 30,000 T cell genomes, went into the sorted-subset replicate PCRs. The method was immunoSEQ multiplex PCR; TCRdb's version includes in-frame clones alone and lacks a portion of them. The sample consists of 2 million to 2.5 million clones, almost 96% of them appearing once. The germline V gene has CDR1 KGHSH and CDR2 LQKENI. The V and J ends lost 5 bases and 8 bases respectively, with 13 bases between them. CDR3 length equals 13 residues. Broader study findings: Larger richness was generally estimated for naive than memory subsets.

Remarks on this clone: What it recognizes is unknown.

The rearrangement joins TRBV18 to TRBJ1-3; D uncertain. This receptor was identified in a man younger than 35 in good health. The sample taken for sequencing was naive CD4+ T cells sorted from blood. Subset meaning: CD45RA+ positively selected. This CDR3 reads CASSSPLGDTIYF. For the CDR3, the DNA is TGTGCCAGCTCATCCCCTCTTGGGGACACCATATATTTT.